These 27 T cell receptor beta chains were all obtained from the same sample, sequenced in a study of blood T cell repertoires in COVID-19. Here immunoSEQ multiplex PCR was the method, and the copy in TCRdb shows in-frame clones only, minus some. The table records just over 75,000 clones, approximately 90% of them present only once. The specimen was peripheral blood. Receptors were obtained from a woman older than 75 with active or convalescent COVID-19.

The chain combines TRBV10-2 with TRBJ2-2; D gene unclear. This CDR3 is built from 13 residues. CDR1 is WSHSY, CDR2 SAAADI, per germline. The V and J ends lost 7 bases and 5 bases respectively, with 11 bases between them. The CDR3 DNA is TGCGCCAGCAACCTACCTAAAACCGGGGAGCTGTTTTTT. Translating it yields CASNLPKTGELFF.

This sequence joins TRBV11-2 and TRBJ2-1; 7 bases agree with TRBD2. V gave up 1 base and J gave up 6 bases; unmatched junction bases: 6. Germline V gene lookup returns CDR1 SGHAT and CDR2 FQNNGV. The CDR3 totals 15 residues. The CDR3 here is CASSLAGGPLNEQFF. The CDR3 DNA follows: TGTGCCAGCAGCTTAGCGGGGGGTCCCCTCAATGAGCAGTTCTTC.

V and J are TRBV15 and TRBJ2-2; D gene unclear. The CDR3 consists of 16 residues. Trimming stripped 2 bases from V and 0 bases from J, with 10 bases between. CDR1 and CDR2 (germline): LNHNV, YYDKDF (reference sequence). The CDR3 region has the DNA TGTGCCACCAGCAGACCGACCGGAGCGAACACCGGGGAGCTGTTTTTT. Translated: CATSRPTGANTGELFF. Full variable domain (outside the CDR3, taken from reference TRBV15 and TRBJ2-2): DAMVIQNPRYQVTQFGKPVTLSCSQTLNHNVMYWYQQKSSQAPKLLFHYYDKDFNNEADTPDNFQSRRPNTSFCFLDIRSPGLGDTAMYLCATSRPTGANTGELFFGEGSRLTVL.

In its sample, this clone was seen once. The J gene is TRBJ2-1, the V gene TRBV27; TRBD1 aligns across 10 bases. With V trimmed by 5 bases and J by 4 bases, 5 bases remained unmatched. The CDR3 is made up of 15 amino acids. CDR1 MNHEY and CDR2 SMNVEV come from the germline V gene (reference sequence). The CDR3 loop is CASSPGTGAYNEQFF. The CDR3 region has the DNA TGTGCCAGCAGTCCCGGGACAGGGGCTTACAATGAGCAGTTCTTC.

This CDR3 is CAIKKEQGYNQPQHF. CDR3 coding DNA: TGTGCCATCAAAAAGGAGCAGGGTTACAATCAGCCCCAGCATTTT. The genes are TRBV10-3 and TRBJ1-5; weak D call: TRBD1 (5 bases). Germline CDR1 is ENHRY and CDR2 is SYGVKD. With 7 bases removed from V and 3 bases from J, the gap between germline ends came to 16 bases. This CDR3 has 15 residues.

The gene calls are TRBV7-2 and TRBJ2-3; maybe TRBD2 (6 bases). CDR1 is SGHTA, CDR2 FQGNSA, per germline. The CDR3 runs 15 residues. Trimming cost V 5 bases and J 8 bases, with 20 bases left between them. The CDR3 spells CASSLDSANGGTQYF. The CDR3 DNA is TGTGCCAGCAGCCTAGATAGCGCTAACGGGGGTACGCAGTATTTT.

The chain recombines TRBV3-1 (or the pseudogene TRBV3-2) with TRBJ1-1, with D unresolved. The CDR3 runs to 13 residues. Germline CDR1 reads LGHDT; CDR2 reads YNNKEL (reference sequence). Deletions cut 4 bases from V and 5 bases from J, with 11 bases between. The CDR3, as DNA: TGTGCCAGCAGCCTGGGCCGGGGTACTGAAGCTTTCTTT. It translates to CASSLGRGTEAFF.

This clone appeared once. For the CDR3, the DNA is TGCGCCAGCAGCCTGACAGGGAAGAGCGAGCAGTACTTC. It is translated as CASSLTGKSEQYF. The chain couples TRBV5-1 to TRBJ2-7; 7 bases align to TRBD1. The CDR3 has 13 amino acids. With V trimmed by 4 bases and J by 6 bases, 7 bases remained unmatched. Germline lookup yields CDR1 SGHRS and CDR2 YFSETQ.

This rearrangement joins TRBV5-8 to TRBJ2-2, with 12 positions matching TRBD2. CDR3 length equals 17 residues. V shed 4 bases, J shed 5 bases, and the junction held 9 bases outside the gene matches. Germline V lookup: CDR1 SGHTS, CDR2 YDEGEE. The CDR3 DNA sequence: TGTGCCAGCAGCCCCCGACTAGCGGGAGTGCGGACCGGGGAGCTGTTTTTT. Translation: CASSPRLAGVRTGELFF.

This clone was seen a few times. The chain carries TRBV7-9 and TRBJ2-7; D remains unclear. V lost 5 bases, J lost 2 bases, and 10 bases lay in between. The CDR3 spans 13 residues. CDR1 and CDR2 (germline): SEHNR, FQNEAQ (reference sequence). CDR3 bases: TGTGCCAGCAGCCGTGGCGGTCCCTACGAGCAGTACTTC. This encodes CASSRGGPYEQYF.

This chain uses TRBV25-1 with TRBJ2-3; TRBD1 matches 8 bases. CDR1 and CDR2 (germline): MGHDK, SYGVNS. The CDR3 extends over 15 amino acids. V was pared by 2 bases and J by 4 bases, with 5 bases of the junction left unmatched. The DNA of the CDR3 is TGTGCCAGCAGTGAAGGGACAGGTTGGGCAGATACGCAGTATTTT. Its protein is CASSEGTGWADTQYF.

In regard to this clone: The same CDR3 also results from other DNA sequences found in this sample. The V gene is TRBV19, the J gene TRBJ2-1; 8 bases agree with TRBD2. The CDR3 runs to 17 residues. The junction had 18 bases not matched to a gene; V was cut back by 5 bases and J by 9 bases. Germline V lookup: CDR1 LNHDA, CDR2 SQIVND (reference sequence). As DNA, the CDR3 is TGTGCCAGTAGTCCGGGGGCGGGGAGGACCGGGAGGGGTGAGCAGTTCTTC. This sequence encodes CASSPGAGRTGRGEQFF.

The CDR3, as DNA: TGTGCCAGCAGCGCTACAGGGCTCACTGAAGCTTTCTTT. Protein sequence: CASSATGLTEAFF. This chain connects TRBV6-5 to TRBJ1-1; possible D gene TRBD1, 6 bases. Trimming left V 6 bases short and J 4 bases short, with 12 bases between. Germline CDR1 MNHEY, CDR2 SVGAGI. The CDR3 has 13 amino acids.

CDR3 DNA: TGTGCCAGCAGCTTAGCGAGGATGTCCCGAGGGGGAGAGGGGAACTATGGCTACACCTTC. It codes for CASSLARMSRGGEGNYGYTF. The chain has TRBV7-6 and TRBJ1-2, with a possible D match to TRBD1 (6 bases). Germline V gene data show CDR1 as SGHVS and CDR2 as FNYEAQ. V dropped 0 bases and J dropped 2 bases, with 25 bases sitting between them. The CDR3 runs to 20 residues.

The chain joins TRBV28 to TRBJ2-7; D gene uncertain. The CDR3 length is 14 residues. V gave up 4 bases and J gave up 3 bases, with 13 bases separating them. Germline V gene sequence: CDR1 MDHEN, CDR2 SYDVKM. CDR3 region: CASSSPGSGYEQYF. The CDR3 DNA follows: TGTGCCAGCAGTTCCCCGGGTTCCGGCTACGAGCAGTACTTC.

This chain uses TRBV11-3 with TRBJ2-1, with no clear D. Germline CDR1 reads SGHNT; CDR2 reads YENEEA. This CDR3 spans 11 amino acids. Trimming left V 8 bases short and J 6 bases short, with 8 bases between. CDR3 region: CASGTGNEQFF. The CDR3 DNA sequence: TGTGCCAGCGGTACCGGCAATGAGCAGTTCTTC.

V usage is TRBV6-5 and J usage is TRBJ1-1; 7 bases map to TRBD1. Germline values: CDR1 MNHEY, CDR2 SVGAGI. The CDR3 is 16 amino acids. V was clipped by 2 bases and J by 1 base; unmatched bases: 7. The CDR3 DNA reads as TGTGCCAGCAGTTACCCGACAGGGCCTGAGAACACTGAAGCTTTCTTT. Translation gives CASSYPTGPENTEAFF.

The genes are TRBV7-8 and TRBJ1-5; D gene unclear. Germline loops: CDR1 SGHVS, CDR2 FQNEAQ. Trimming cost V 3 bases and J 5 bases, with 8 bases left between them. The CDR3 runs to 13 residues. CDR3 sequence reads: CASSLRVDQPQHF. The CDR3 nucleotides read TGTGCCAGCAGCTTGCGGGTGGATCAGCCCCAGCATTTT.

This chain links TRBV28 with TRBJ2-7; D unresolved. CDR1 MDHEN and CDR2 SYDVKM come from the germline V gene. This CDR3 has 11 residues. Trimming removed 5 bases from V and 5 bases from J, with 7 bases in between. CDR3 in amino acids: CASSPSDEQYF. The CDR3 DNA is TGTGCCAGCAGTCCTTCGGACGAGCAGTACTTC.

The table lists this clone with a few counts. The chain uses TRBV2 and TRBJ2-2; 12 bases align to TRBD2. The trim removed 8 bases at V and 2 bases at J, leaving 0 bases unmatched. Germline V gene lookup returns CDR1 SNHLY and CDR2 FYNNEI. The CDR3 contains 14 residues. The CDR3 loop reads CASGLAGNTGELFF. CDR3 nucleotide sequence: TGTGCCAGCGGACTAGCGGGAAACACCGGGGAGCTGTTTTTT.

The CDR3 loop reads CASSYEGYEQYF. The CDR3 nucleotides read TGTGCCAGCAGTTACGAGGGCTACGAGCAGTACTTC. The chain carries TRBV6-2 or TRBV6-3 and TRBJ2-7; a possible D gene is TRBD2 (5 bases). The CDR3 spans 12 residues. Per germline, CDR1 MNHEY and CDR2 SVGEGT. V lost 2 bases, J lost 3 bases, and 5 bases lay in between.

This clone appeared a few times. The chain combines TRBV10-1 with TRBJ2-2; 7 bases fit TRBD2. Germline V gene lookup returns CDR1 WNHNN and CDR2 SYGVQD (reference sequence). With 5 bases clipped from V and 4 bases from J, the junction kept 7 bases outside the gene matches. The CDR3 contains 15 residues. CDR3 residues: CASSPNLAGTGELFF. CDR3 coding DNA: TGCGCCAGCAGTCCCAACTTAGCGGGCACCGGGGAGCTGTTTTTT.

This sequence joins TRBV2 and TRBJ2-2; TRBD1 is a possible D gene (6 bases). The CDR3 contains 16 residues. Germline lookup yields CDR1 SNHLY and CDR2 FYNNEI. V gave up 7 bases and J gave up 6 bases, with 21 bases separating them. In nucleotides, the CDR3 is TGTGCCAGCAAAGGAAACCGGGACATTTCTCCCGGGGAGCTGTTTTTT. It translates to CASKGNRDISPGELFF.

The chain joins TRBV7-9 to TRBJ1-1, with D unresolved. CDR3 length: 13 amino acids. Trimming pared 0 bases from V and 1 base from J, leaving 3 bases between. The germline V gene encodes CDR1 SEHNR and CDR2 FQNEAQ (reference sequence). CDR3 residues: CASSLARNTEAFF. DNA of the CDR3: TGTGCCAGCAGCTTAGCTCGGAACACTGAAGCTTTCTTT.

This clone occurred a few times. This chain uses TRBV27 with TRBJ2-2; perhaps TRBD1 as D (5 bases). V lost 0 bases, J lost 3 bases, and 20 bases lay in between. CDR1 and CDR2 (germline): MNHEY, SMNVEV (reference sequence). This CDR3 has 19 residues. CDR3: CASSLSDPRTYWDTGELFF. The CDR3 coding sequence is TGTGCCAGCAGTTTATCCGACCCGCGGACATATTGGGACACCGGGGAGCTGTTTTTT.

The V gene is TRBV10-3, the J gene TRBJ1-2; TRBD1 matches at 9 bases. From germline, CDR1 is ENHRY and CDR2 SYGVKD. V trimming: 7 bases; J trimming: 6 bases; junction bases outside the gene matches: 12. The CDR3 loop spans 15 amino acids. The CDR3 sequence is CAIKKGETGGNGYTF. DNA for the CDR3: TGTGCCATCAAAAAGGGGGAGACAGGGGGAAATGGCTACACCTTC.

V and J are TRBV7-2 and TRBJ2-7; TRBD2 agrees at 11 bases. CDR3 length: 15 residues. After removal of 4 bases from V and 4 bases from J, the junction contained 6 bases not matched to a gene. CDR1 is SGHTA, CDR2 FQGNSA, per germline. In DNA, the CDR3 is TGTGCCAGCAGCTATTACGGGACTAGCGGTTACGAGCAGTACTTC. Amino acids: CASSYYGTSGYEQYF.